These 3 T cell receptor beta chains were sequenced from one sample in a study of metastatic and nonmetastatic thyroid tumors. All patients were untreated before thyroid surgery. TCRdb called clones again from the PCR reads with MiXCR. The data contain 20,000 to 25,000 clones, about a sixth of them singletons. The sequenced material came from blood. The receptors derive from a male donor with papillary thyroid cancer or a benign thyroid nodule (not recorded which). Some clones in this sample may be carry-over from other donors' samples.

This clone was detected many times. V and J are TRBV20-1 and TRBJ1-6, with D possibly TRBD1 on 6 matching bases. CDR3 length: 13 amino acids. Germline V gene sequence: CDR1 DFQATT, CDR2 SNEGSKA (reference sequence). The ends were cut back, 3 bases at V and 12 bases at J, with 15 bases in the middle. The CDR3 here is CSASLSQGLPLHF. The CDR3, as DNA: TGCAGTGCTAGTCTCTCCCAGGGGCTACCCCTCCACTTT.

As concerns this clone: A much larger clonotype is one base distant, so this may be a read error. This rearrangement joins TRBV5-5 to TRBJ1-1; the D gene is possibly TRBD1 (6 bases). The CDR3 has 12 amino acids. Germline loops: CDR1 SGHKS, CDR2 YYEKEE (reference sequence). CDR3 in amino acids: CSSSRGNTEAFF. In DNA form, the CDR3 reads TGTTCCAGCAGCAGGGGAAACACTGAAGCTTTCTTT.

This clone has a count of ten or more. The genes are TRBV20-1 and TRBJ1-4, with D tentatively TRBD1 (6 bases). This CDR3 comprises 15 residues. V shed 0 bases and J shed 8 bases, with 16 bases lying between them. The germline V gene has CDR1 DFQATT and CDR2 SNEGSKA (reference sequence). The DNA for the CDR3 is TGCAGTGCTAGAGAAGGGGGGCAGGGATTCGAAAAACTGTTTTTT. It codes for CSAREGGQGFEKLFF.